Below are 26 T cell receptor beta chains sequenced from a single sample in a study of OX40 agonist ivuxolimab in advanced cancers. Here immunoSEQ multiplex PCR was the method, and the copy in TCRdb shows in-frame clones only, minus some. The sample consists of tens of thousands of clones, around 90% of them appearing once. The sample was CD4+ or CD8+ T cells sorted from blood, taken in a trial of the OX40 agonist ivuxolimab. The receptor set was obtained from an adult with an advanced solid tumor such as melanoma, head and neck, liver or kidney cancer.

The J gene is TRBJ2-7, the V gene TRBV28; 8 bases match TRBD2. Germline-derived CDR1 and CDR2 are MDHEN and SYDVKM. With 4 bases clipped from V and 6 bases from J, the junction kept 14 bases outside the gene matches. CDR3 length: 16 residues. CDR3 protein: CASSSPFSGMRCEQYF. CDR3 nucleotide sequence: TGTGCCAGCAGTTCCCCATTTAGCGGGATGAGGTGCGAGCAGTACTTC.

This sequence joins TRBV28 and TRBJ2-3; the D call may be TRBD1 or TRBD2 (5 bases each). Germline-derived CDR1 and CDR2 are MDHEN and SYDVKM. The CDR3 consists of 15 residues. The V end was cut by 8 bases, the J end by 4 bases, with 19 bases between. The CDR3 region has the DNA TGTGCCAGCCGAGGGGCTAACGCCGGGGCAGATACGCAGTATTTT. Its translation: CASRGANAGADTQYF.

Here the CDR3 DNA reads TGCGCCAGCAGCTTGGACCGGGGGGATAACACTGAAGCTTTCTTT. Protein: CASSLDRGDNTEAFF. The V and J genes are TRBV5-1 and TRBJ1-1, with D perhaps matching TRBD1 (5 bases). The CDR3 covers 15 residues. CDR1 and CDR2 (germline): SGHRS, YFSETQ. Trimming removed 0 bases from V and 2 bases from J, with 11 bases in between.

The V gene is TRBV14, the J gene TRBJ2-2; D not certain. Germline CDR1 and CDR2: SGHDN and FVKESK. The CDR3 spans 13 residues. Trimming left V 4 bases short and J 7 bases short, with 10 bases between. The CDR3 here is CASSLSEIGELFF. The CDR3, as DNA: TGTGCCAGCAGCCTAAGCGAGATCGGGGAGCTGTTTTTT.

J is TRBJ1-5 and V is TRBV15; no reliable D call. Germline CDR1 is LNHNV and CDR2 is YYDKDF (reference sequence). This CDR3 is 21 amino acids long. Trimming removed 0 bases at V and 4 bases at J, with 28 bases between. This CDR3 is CATSRDYVMRSGRRGNQPQHF. DNA of the CDR3: TGTGCCACCAGCAGAGATTACGTTATGAGATCCGGGCGCCGGGGAAATCAGCCCCAGCATTTT.

J is TRBJ2-5 and V is TRBV18; 11 positions agree with TRBD2. Germline CDR1 KGHSH, CDR2 LQKENI. With V trimmed by 3 bases and J by 1 base, 1 base remained unmatched. This CDR3 spans 15 amino acids. The CDR3 protein is CASSPLAGGQETQYF. CDR3 nucleotide sequence: TGTGCCAGCTCACCTCTAGCGGGGGGCCAAGAGACCCAGTACTTC.

The genes are TRBV6-6 and TRBJ2-7; TRBD1 agrees at 7 bases. After removal of 8 bases from V and 1 base from J, the junction contained 8 bases not matched to a gene. The CDR3 is 14 residues long. Germline lookup yields CDR1 MNHNY and CDR2 SVGAGI (reference sequence). The CDR3 DNA reads as TGTGCCAGCTCGGGACAGCCTAATTCCTACGAGCAGTACTTC. This gives the protein CASSGQPNSYEQYF.

This clone was observed once. V and J are TRBV11-3 and TRBJ2-3, with D unresolved. V was cut by 3 bases and J by 4 bases, with 14 bases left in between. Germline assignment: CDR1 SGHNT and CDR2 YENEEA. The CDR3 loop spans 15 amino acids. The CDR3 region has the DNA TGTGCCAGCAGCTTGTCTGTCCGTCAGGCAGATACGCAGTATTTT. This codes for CASSLSVRQADTQYF.

This rearrangement joins TRBV28 to TRBJ2-1; D gene uncertain. Germline CDR1 and CDR2: MDHEN and SYDVKM. V was clipped by 3 bases and J by 16 bases, with 22 bases between them. The CDR3 spans 14 residues. Written as DNA, the CDR3 is TGTGCCAGCAGTTTGACGGGTGGTGCCCGAATGTTATTCTTC. This sequence encodes CASSLTGGARMLFF.

The chain uses TRBV28 and TRBJ1-1, with TRBD1 matching 7 bases. CDR1 is MDHEN, CDR2 SYDVKM, per germline. V trimming: 5 bases; J trimming: 1 base; junction bases outside the gene matches: 7. The length of the CDR3 is 15 residues. The CDR3 is CASSPPGQWNTEAFF. The CDR3 DNA reads as TGTGCCAGCAGTCCTCCGGGACAGTGGAACACTGAAGCTTTCTTT.

The chain links TRBV11-2 to TRBJ1-3; 8 bases line up with TRBD1. This CDR3 has 16 amino acids. Germline V gene lookup returns CDR1 SGHAT and CDR2 FQNNGV. V lost 5 bases and J lost 2; bases outside the gene matches: 8. Here the CDR3 DNA reads TGTGCCAGCAGCCCAGGACAGGGTGGGGCTGGAAACACCATATATTTT. Its protein product is CASSPGQGGAGNTIYF.

The gene calls are TRBV30 and TRBJ2-7, with TRBD2 matching over 8 bases. With 4 bases clipped from V and 3 bases from J, the junction kept 5 bases outside the gene matches. Germline CDR1 is GTSNPN and CDR2 is SVGIG (reference sequence). The CDR3 spans 13 residues. For the CDR3, the DNA is TGTGCCTGGACTCCTAGCGGGTACTACGAGCAGTACTTC. Amino acids: CAWTPSGYYEQYF.

This clone was detected once. The junction does not match germline at one end; this may be a read error. This chain connects TRBV5-1 to TRBJ2-5; 9 bases match TRBD1. This CDR3 comprises 16 residues. Germline values: CDR1 SGHRS, CDR2 YFSETQ. The chain's CDR3 is CASSLGPGQGQETPYF. The CDR3 region has the DNA TGCGCCAGCAGCTTGGGGCCGGGACAGGGCCAAGAGACCCCGTACTTC. The full variable domain, with the rest looked up from reference TRBV5-1 and TRBJ2-5, is KAGVTQTPRYLIKTRGQQVTLSCSPISGHRSVSWYQQTPGQGLQFLFEYFSETQRNKGNFPGRFSGRQFSNSRSEMNVSTLELGDSALYLCASSLGPGQGQETPYFGPGTRLLVL.

The V call is TRBV7-9, the J call TRBJ1-1, with D possibly matching TRBD1 (6 bases). The CDR3 extends over 12 amino acids. V dropped 2 bases and J dropped 8 bases, with 9 bases sitting between them. Germline V gives CDR1 SEHNR, CDR2 FQNEAQ (reference sequence). In DNA form, the CDR3 reads TGTGCCAGCAGCTTATTAAGGGGGGAAGCTTTCTTT. Protein product: CASSLLRGEAFF.

This clone was observed a single time. The rearrangement uses TRBV30 and TRBJ2-3; no clear D. The V end lost 2 bases, the J end lost 2 bases, and 11 bases lay between the germline ends. The CDR3 is 14 residues long. Germline CDR1 reads GTSNPN; CDR2 reads SVGIG (reference sequence). As DNA, the CDR3 is TGTGCCTGGAGTCTCGTCCCCCCCACAGATACGCAGTATTTT. It translates to CAWSLVPPTDTQYF.

The chain joins TRBV18 to TRBJ2-5, with 7 bases matching TRBD1. J gave up 4 bases and V 3 bases, and 5 bases lay outside the gene matches. This CDR3 has 14 amino acids. Germline V gives CDR1 KGHSH, CDR2 LQKENI. The CDR3 nucleotides read TGTGCCAGCTCACCCCTGGGGACAGCAGAGACCCAGTACTTC. Its protein product is CASSPLGTAETQYF.

The gene calls are TRBV10-2 and TRBJ1-5, with D perhaps TRBD1 (5 bases). CDR1 is WSHSY, CDR2 SAAADI, per germline. Trimming removed 3 bases from V and 0 bases from J, with 15 bases in between. The CDR3 loop spans 17 amino acids. The DNA for the CDR3 is TGCGCCAGCAGTGAAGAAGGGACGGAGGATAGCAATCAGCCCCAGCATTTT. Its protein product is CASSEEGTEDSNQPQHF.

The chain carries TRBV11-3 and TRBJ2-7; D is unclear. CDR1 SGHNT and CDR2 YENEEA come from the germline V gene. Between the trimmed V and J ends, which lost 1 base and 7 bases, there was a span of 17 bases. This CDR3 region has 15 residues. CDR3 sequence reads: CASSLAVIQAGEQYF. The CDR3 nucleotides are TGTGCCAGCAGCTTAGCCGTGATTCAGGCAGGAGAGCAGTACTTC.

The chain uses TRBV6-5 and TRBJ2-1; D may match TRBD1 or TRBD2 (5 bases each). The ends were cut back, 5 bases at V and 10 bases at J, with 9 bases in the middle. The length of the CDR3 is 11 residues. The germline CDR1 and CDR2 sequences are MNHEY and SVGAGI. CDR3 sequence: CASSLGREQFF. CDR3 bases: TGTGCCAGCAGTCTGGGACGGGAGCAGTTCTTC.

The J gene is TRBJ1-2, the V gene TRBV7-9; no clear D gene. Trimming took 2 bases from V and 6 from J, leaving 10 bases between them. The CDR3 has 13 amino acids. Germline CDR1 reads SEHNR; CDR2 reads FQNEAQ (reference sequence). CDR3 nucleotide sequence: TGTGCCAGCAGCTTATCCAATCGGGATGGCTACACCTTC. It encodes CASSLSNRDGYTF.

This chain uses TRBV7-2 with TRBJ2-1; D is undetermined. The CDR3 covers 12 residues. Germline lookup yields CDR1 SGHTA and CDR2 FQGNSA. V gave up 5 bases and J gave up 11 bases, with 13 bases separating them. CDR3 sequence reads: CASSPQNSKQFF. The CDR3 coding sequence is TGTGCCAGCAGCCCCCAAAACTCAAAGCAGTTCTTC.

The genes are TRBV28 and TRBJ1-3; 8 bases line up with TRBD1. Per germline, CDR1 MDHEN and CDR2 SYDVKM. The junction had 4 bases not matched to a gene; V was cut back by 6 bases and J by 3 bases. The CDR3 length is 14 residues. The CDR3 DNA reads as TGTGCCAGCAGCTTGGACAGGGATGGAAACACCATATATTTT. This codes for CASSLDRDGNTIYF.

Worth noting for this clone: Other DNA sequences from this sample encode an identical CDR3 as well. This chain uses TRBV5-1 with TRBJ2-3, with D uncertain. Deletions cut 1 base from V and 0 bases from J, with 9 bases between. This CDR3 comprises 15 residues. Germline CDR1 SGHRS, CDR2 YFSETQ. CDR3 residues: CASSLLSTSTDTQYF. The CDR3 nucleotides are TGCGCCAGCAGCTTGTTGTCAACTAGCACAGATACGCAGTATTTT.

The chain is built from TRBV29-1 and TRBJ2-5, with 9 bases matching TRBD1. CDR1 and CDR2 from the germline V gene are SQVTM and ANQGSEA. CDR3 size: 13 residues. After removal of 4 bases from V and 9 bases from J, the junction contained 9 bases not matched to a gene. CDR3: CSVVRDRGGAQYF. The CDR3, as DNA: TGCAGCGTTGTGAGAGACAGGGGGGGGGCCCAGTACTTC.

J is TRBJ1-1 and V is TRBV28; no clear D. V was cut by 4 bases and J by 0 bases, with 6 bases left in between. Germline V gives CDR1 MDHEN, CDR2 SYDVKM. The length of the CDR3 is 13 residues. CDR3 protein: CASSSPMNTEAFF. The CDR3 bases are TGTGCCAGCAGTTCCCCCATGAACACTGAAGCTTTCTTT.

V gene TRBV6-5 combines with J gene TRBJ2-2; D perhaps matches TRBD1 (6 bases). Trimming removed 7 bases from V and 0 bases from J, with 12 bases in between. This CDR3 comprises 15 residues. Germline V gene data show CDR1 as MNHEY and CDR2 as SVGAGI. CDR3 coding DNA: TGTGCCAGCAATCGAGACAGGACGAACACCGGGGAGCTGTTTTTT. The encoded protein is CASNRDRTNTGELFF.